This TCR beta chain was documented in a study of cytomegalovirus exposure and HLA in healthy donors. PCR amplification relied on 60 Vbeta primers (plus 13 Jbeta primers). Sequenced by immunoSEQ multiplex PCR; TCRdb stores in-frame clones only, minus some. The sample contains some 180,000 clones, roughly 88% of which appear only once. Study-level results: 150 to 200 TCR beta chains were listed as cytomegalovirus-associated.

This clone showed up just a few times. Its target is unknown. V was cut by 6 bases and J by 0 bases, with 15 bases left in between. The CDR3 totals 15 residues. Germline lookup yields CDR1 SGHRS and CDR2 YFSETQ. This sequence originates from a girl under 10 years old in good health and CMV-seropositive. The sequenced material came from PBMCs. V gene TRBV5-1 combines with J gene TRBJ1-1; the D is unclear. CDR3 sequence reads: CASIASGSMNTEAFF. In nucleotides, the CDR3 is TGCGCCAGCATTGCTTCAGGCAGCATGAACACTGAAGCTTTCTTT.